The clone carrying this T cell receptor (beta chain) was seen a few times. As yet, its antigen is unknown. One entry per CDR3 protein, called by TCRdb with MiXCR from the 5' RACE reads. This sample has about 23,000 distinct CDR3 sequences, with 5% to 5.5% found just once. This sample was taken from a study of early T cells in non-severe SARS-CoV-2 infection. Findings and caveats of the study: Matching results from VDJdb favored anti-spike CD8 responses, leaving private and CD4 specificities undetected.

Germline loops: CDR1 SGHTA, CDR2 FQGTGA. Trimming took 4 bases from V and 6 from J; bases not matched to a gene: 7. The CDR3 runs to 14 residues. This TCR came from an adult who was a healthcare worker with PCR-confirmed SARS-CoV-2 infection or an uninfected control (not recorded which). The rearrangement links TRBV7-3 to TRBJ2-5, with 8 bases matching TRBD2. Sequencing was done on a sample of whole blood. CDR3 protein: CASSSKREPKTQYF. The CDR3 nucleotides read TGTGCCAGCAGCTCTAAGCGGGAGCCGAAGACCCAGTACTTC. The whole variable domain, remainder taken from reference TRBV7-3 and TRBJ2-5, is GAGVSQTPSNKVTEKGKYVELRCDPISGHTALYWYRQSLGQGPEFLIYFQGTGAADDSGLPNDRFFAVRPEGSVSTLKIQRTERGDSAVYLCASSSKREPKTQYFGPGTRLLVL.